This T cell receptor beta chain was documented in a study of CD8 T cells in Susac syndrome. Reverse transcription of roughly 0.5 to 1 ug RNA was carried out with random hexamers. Coverage of TCR beta CDR3 amplification by immunoSEQ multiplex PCR extended to 54 Vbeta and 13 Jbeta. TCRdb reprocessed the immunoSEQ multiplex PCR reads with MiXCR, giving one entry per CDR3 protein. Altogether some 300,000 distinct CDR3 sequences are present, 65% to 90% being singletons, with the ten largest covering approximately 0.2%. Regarding the study as a whole: The study's TCR sequencing and HLA analysis drew on a certain number of individuals. That number was acknowledged as relatively small.

Trimming removed 5 bases from V and 7 bases from J, with 24 bases in between. Looked up from germline, CDR1 is MDHEN and CDR2 is SYDVKM. This CDR3 spans 16 amino acids. From blood CD8+ and CD4+ T cells, the TCR beta chain was sequenced. TEMRA cells were enriched by FACS, while CD8+ and CD4+ T cells were obtained through a negative isolation that was performed magnetically. For this clonotype: What it binds is unknown.

The chain combines TRBV28 with TRBJ2-7; D possibly uses TRBD1 or TRBD2 (6 bases each). Sequencing was done on a sample of CD8+ T cells from PBMCs. The source of this sequence is a human donor with multiple sclerosis. The CDR3 sequence: CASSPQGTAIRKEQYF. CDR3 DNA: TGTGCCAGCAGTCCCCAGGGGACTGCCATTCGGAAAGAGCAGTACTTC.